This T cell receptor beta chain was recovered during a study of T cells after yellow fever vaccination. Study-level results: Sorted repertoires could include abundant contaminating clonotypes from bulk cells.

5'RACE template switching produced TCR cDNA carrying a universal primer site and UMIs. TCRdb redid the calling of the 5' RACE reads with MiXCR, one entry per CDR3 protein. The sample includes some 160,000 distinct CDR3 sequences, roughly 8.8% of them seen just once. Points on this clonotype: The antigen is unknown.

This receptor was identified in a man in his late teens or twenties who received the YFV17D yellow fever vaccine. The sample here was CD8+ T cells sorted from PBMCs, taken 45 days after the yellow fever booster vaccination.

Here the CDR3 reads CASSFRSYNSPLHF. CDR3 in DNA: TGTGCCAGCAGTTTCCGCTCCTATAATTCACCCCTCCACTTT. The chain joins TRBV27 to TRBJ1-6; D remains unclear. This CDR3 has 14 residues. The V end lost 3 bases, the J end lost 0 bases, and 3 bases lay between the germline ends. CDR1 is MNHEY and CDR2 is SMNVEV in the germline V gene (reference sequence).